The 23 T cell receptor beta chains reported below all come from one sample, sequenced in a study of cytomegalovirus exposure and HLA in healthy donors. With 60 Vbeta and 13 Jbeta primers, the PCR was carried out. TCRdb's copy holds only in-frame clones and misses some; the assay was immunoSEQ multiplex PCR. The sample lists just under 45,000 clones; 51% were seen once. Sequenced: PBMCs. All receptors come from a man in his 60s in good health and CMV-seronegative.

The V gene is TRBV28, the J gene TRBJ1-1, with a tentative D call TRBD1 (5 bases). The germline V gene encodes CDR1 MDHEN and CDR2 SYDVKM. This CDR3 spans 13 amino acids. The V end lost 8 bases, the J end lost 1 base, and 11 bases lay between the germline ends. The CDR3 region is CASGHIPNTEAFF. The CDR3 bases are TGTGCCAGCGGACACATTCCGAACACTGAAGCTTTCTTT.

This chain connects TRBV30 to TRBJ1-5, with 7 nucleotides matching TRBD1. The CDR3 consists of 12 residues. The J segment lost 3 bases and the V segment lost 7 bases, leaving 3 bases of the junction unmatched. CDR1 and CDR2 from the germline V gene are GTSNPN and SVGIG (reference sequence). The CDR3 DNA is TGTGCCTCCGGACAGGTCAATCAGCCCCAGCATTTT. Its protein is CASGQVNQPQHF.

V is TRBV4-3 and J is TRBJ1-2; D remains ambiguous. Trimming stripped 0 bases from V and 7 bases from J, with 18 bases between. CDR1 and CDR2 from the germline V gene are LGHNA and YSLEER. The CDR3 loop spans 16 amino acids. CDR3 residues: CASSQDAVSISVGYTF. In DNA form, the CDR3 reads TGCGCCAGCAGCCAAGATGCGGTCAGTATTTCAGTTGGCTACACCTTC.

The V and J genes are TRBV7-9 and TRBJ1-2; the D gene is possibly TRBD1 (5 bases). V was shortened by 4 bases and J by 0 bases, with 12 bases between the two germline ends. The CDR3 contains 15 residues. Germline V gene sequence: CDR1 SEHNR, CDR2 FQNEAQ (reference sequence). CDR3 sequence reads: CASSSLAGANYGYTF. DNA for the CDR3: TGTGCCAGCAGCTCCCTTGCGGGGGCTAACTATGGCTACACCTTC.

There are many counts of this clone. The J gene is TRBJ1-5, the V gene TRBV5-1, with TRBD1 matching over 10 bases. Germline lookup yields CDR1 SGHRS and CDR2 YFSETQ. This CDR3 is 16 amino acids long. Unmatched junction bases numbered 10, after V lost 3 bases and J lost 7 bases. The DNA for the CDR3 is TGCGCCAGCAGCTACGCCGGGACAGGGGACGGCCAGCCCCAGCATTTT. This sequence encodes CASSYAGTGDGQPQHF. Full variable domain (rest looked up from reference TRBV5-1 and TRBJ1-5): KAGVTQTPRYLIKTRGQQVTLSCSPISGHRSVSWYQQTPGQGLQFLFEYFSETQRNKGNFPGRFSGRQFSNSRSEMNVSTLELGDSALYLCASSYAGTGDGQPQHFGDGTRLSIL.

This clone was detected only once. The J gene is TRBJ2-2, the V gene TRBV7-6; 7 bases agree with TRBD2. This CDR3 contains 14 residues. Germline-derived CDR1 and CDR2 are SGHVS and FNYEAQ. The ends lost 5 bases at V and 4 bases at J; junction bases unmatched: 4. Here the CDR3 DNA reads TGTGCCAGCAGCCCCTCTAGCGGCACCGGGGAGCTGTTTTTT. Its translation: CASSPSSGTGELFF.

A single count supports this clone. The J gene is TRBJ2-7, the V gene TRBV5-4; 7 nucleotides match TRBD1. CDR1 is SGHNT and CDR2 is YYREEE in the germline V gene (reference sequence). Unmatched junction bases numbered 2, after V lost 2 bases and J lost 6 bases. This CDR3 region has 12 residues. For the CDR3, the DNA is TGTGCCAGCAGCTTTGCAGGGGGCGAGCAGTACTTC. It specifies CASSFAGGEQYF.

The chain couples TRBV10-1 to TRBJ2-1; TRBD2 agrees at 7 bases. V trimming: 8 bases; J trimming: 2 bases; junction bases outside the gene matches: 3. The CDR3 length is 13 residues. The germline V gene has CDR1 WNHNN and CDR2 SYGVQD (reference sequence). The CDR3 region is CASSRETYNEQFF. In DNA, the CDR3 is TGCGCCAGCTCGCGGGAGACCTACAATGAGCAGTTCTTC.

The J gene is TRBJ1-2, the V gene TRBV29-1; 9 positions agree with TRBD1. Per the germline V gene, CDR1 is SQVTM and CDR2 is ANQGSEA. The length of the CDR3 is 12 residues. Trimming cost V 4 bases and J 7 bases; bases outside gene matches: 4. The CDR3 spells CSVGTGGGGYTF. In DNA form, the CDR3 reads TGCAGCGTTGGTACAGGGGGCGGTGGCTACACCTTC.

The chain employs TRBV30 and TRBJ1-1; maybe TRBD1 (6 bases). This CDR3 is built from 14 residues. V shed 2 bases and J shed 3 bases, with 13 bases lying between them. The germline V gene has CDR1 GTSNPN and CDR2 SVGIG (reference sequence). The CDR3 region has the DNA TGTGCCTGGAGTCCACTAGGGGGGGACACTGAAGCTTTCTTT. Translating gives CAWSPLGGDTEAFF.

The chain links TRBV4-1 to TRBJ1-2; possible D gene TRBD1, 5 bases. From germline, CDR1 is MGHRA and CDR2 YSYEKL. V lost 4 bases to trimming and J lost 3 bases, with 18 bases between them. The CDR3 totals 16 residues. DNA of the CDR3: TGCGCCAGCAGCCCCCAGGAGCAGGGTCGTCACTATGGCTACACCTTC. Translating it yields CASSPQEQGRHYGYTF.

J is TRBJ1-1 and V is TRBV10-3; D is perhaps TRBD1 (6 bases). CDR1 ENHRY and CDR2 SYGVKD come from the germline V gene. V was cut by 6 bases and J by 4 bases, with 9 bases left in between. There are 12 residues in the CDR3. The CDR3 nucleotides read TGTGCCATCAGGGCAGGGGCCACTGAAGCTTTCTTT. Translating it yields CAIRAGATEAFF.

This clone was seen many times. The CDR3 loop reads CASSNLGGRYEQYF. The CDR3 bases are TGTGCCAGCAGCAATCTTGGCGGAAGATACGAGCAGTACTTC. The rearrangement joins TRBV21-1 to TRBJ2-7; the D call TRBD2 from the table was never checked on the DNA. TRBV21-1 is a known pseudogene. This CDR3 contains 14 residues.

The chain employs TRBV6-6 and TRBJ1-2; D perhaps matches TRBD1 (6 bases). Trimming took 5 bases from V and 8 from J, leaving 12 bases between them. Per germline, CDR1 MNHNY and CDR2 SVGAGI (reference sequence). This CDR3 is 12 amino acids long. In DNA form, the CDR3 reads TGTGCCAGCAGTGAGACAGGAGGCGGCTACACCTTC. Translated: CASSETGGGYTF.

Many counts were recorded for this clone. The V call is TRBV28, the J call TRBJ2-7, with 8 bases matching TRBD1. The V gene end was trimmed by 3 bases and the J gene end by 6 bases; junction bases not matched to a gene: 10. This CDR3 contains 15 residues. Germline V gene data show CDR1 as MDHEN and CDR2 as SYDVKM. CDR3 loop: CASSFGDRGRSEQYF. CDR3 DNA: TGTGCCAGCAGTTTCGGCGACAGGGGAAGAAGCGAGCAGTACTTC. Variable domain in full (rest from reference TRBV28 and TRBJ2-7): DVKVTQSSRYLVKRTGEKVFLECVQDMDHENMFWYRQDPGLGLRLIYFSYDVKMKEKGDIPEGYSVSREKKERFSLILESASTNQTSMYLCASSFGDRGRSEQYFGPGTRLTVT.

There are a few counts of this clone. This chain uses TRBV30 with TRBJ1-5, with D possibly TRBD1 on 5 matching bases. Per germline, CDR1 GTSNPN and CDR2 SVGIG (reference sequence). Between the trimmed V and J ends, which lost 1 base and 3 bases, there was a span of 10 bases. CDR3 length: 14 amino acids. The CDR3 nucleotides are TGTGCCTGGAGTGCCCGACAGATCAATCAGCCCCAGCATTTT. Its protein is CAWSARQINQPQHF.

The sample holds a few counts of this clone. The V and J genes are TRBV7-9 and TRBJ2-5, with 7 bases lining up with TRBD2. The V gene end was trimmed by 0 bases and the J gene end by 5 bases; junction bases not matched to a gene: 6. The germline V gene encodes CDR1 SEHNR and CDR2 FQNEAQ (reference sequence). This CDR3 has 15 amino acids. CDR3: CASSLAGGPRETQYF. CDR3 DNA: TGTGCCAGCAGCTTAGCGGGAGGGCCCCGGGAGACCCAGTACTTC.

The genes are TRBV5-1 and TRBJ1-1; D possibly corresponds to TRBD1 (5 bases). The V and J ends lost 5 bases and 0 bases respectively, with 8 bases between them. Germline values: CDR1 SGHRS, CDR2 YFSETQ. The CDR3 spans 13 residues. CDR3 nucleotide sequence: TGCGCCAGCAGACAGGTTTTGAACACTGAAGCTTTCTTT. Its translation is CASRQVLNTEAFF.

The CDR3 region is CASSQGPPRSGGIDEQFF. The DNA of the CDR3 is TGTGCCAGCAGCCAAGGACCCCCTAGGAGCGGGGGGATCGATGAGCAGTTCTTC. The J gene is TRBJ2-1, the V gene TRBV4-2, with 9 nucleotides matching TRBD2. The junction had 15 bases not matched to a gene; V was cut back by 1 base and J by 8 bases. Per germline, CDR1 LGHNA and CDR2 YNFKEQ. The CDR3 consists of 18 residues.

The chain recombines TRBV10-1 with TRBJ2-1; 12 bases map to TRBD2. CDR1 is WNHNN and CDR2 is SYGVQD in the germline V gene (reference sequence). With 4 bases clipped from V and 6 bases from J, the junction kept 4 bases outside the gene matches. The CDR3 has 15 residues. The CDR3 DNA reads TGCGCCAGCAGTGGGACTAGCGGGACCCTCAATGAGCAGTTCTTC. The encoded protein is CASSGTSGTLNEQFF.

This sequence joins TRBV29-1 and TRBJ1-1; weak D call: TRBD1 (5 bases). CDR1 SQVTM and CDR2 ANQGSEA come from the germline V gene. The CDR3 extends over 15 amino acids. V was cut by 4 bases and J by 3 bases, with 18 bases left in between. The CDR3: CSVGGGKRGDTEAFF. The CDR3 region has the DNA TGCAGCGTTGGGGGAGGGAAGAGAGGGGACACTGAAGCTTTCTTT. The whole variable domain, remainder taken from reference TRBV29-1 and TRBJ1-1, is SAVISQKPSRDICQRGTSLTIQCQVDSQVTMMFWYRQQPGQSLTLIATANQGSEATYESGFVIDKFPISRPNLTFSTLTVSNMSPEDSSIYLCSVGGGKRGDTEAFFGQGTRLTVV.

This clone was counted between two and nine times. The chain combines TRBV28 with TRBJ1-1; 7 bases are shared with TRBD1. Germline V lookup: CDR1 MDHEN, CDR2 SYDVKM. Germline trimming cut 5 bases from V and 5 bases from J; bases unmatched to any gene: 11. CDR3 size: 15 residues. The CDR3 nucleotides read TGTGCCAGCAGTCCGGAAGGGGGCGAGGGGACTGAAGCTTTCTTT. This sequence encodes CASSPEGGEGTEAFF.

This clone was seen more than once but under ten times. This chain links TRBV6-1 with TRBJ2-1; 7 bases match TRBD2. CDR3 length: 15 amino acids. The V gene end was trimmed by 4 bases and the J gene end by 7 bases; junction bases not matched to a gene: 10. CDR1 MNHNS and CDR2 SASEGT come from the germline V gene. The CDR3 spells CASSVETSLMNEQFF. CDR3 nucleotide sequence: TGTGCCAGCAGTGTTGAGACTAGCCTCATGAATGAGCAGTTCTTC.